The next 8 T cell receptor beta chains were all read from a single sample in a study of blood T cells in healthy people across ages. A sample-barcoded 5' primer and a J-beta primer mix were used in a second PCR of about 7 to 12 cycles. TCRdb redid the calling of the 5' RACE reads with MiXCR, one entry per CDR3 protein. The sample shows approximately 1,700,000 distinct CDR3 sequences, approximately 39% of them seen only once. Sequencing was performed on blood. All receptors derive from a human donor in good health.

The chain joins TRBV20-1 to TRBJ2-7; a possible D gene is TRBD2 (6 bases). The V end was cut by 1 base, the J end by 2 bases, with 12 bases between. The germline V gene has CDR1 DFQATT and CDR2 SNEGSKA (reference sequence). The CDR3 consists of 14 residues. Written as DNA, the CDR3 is TGCAGTGCTAGAGCGGGAGTCACCACCTACGAGCAGTACTTC. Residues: CSARAGVTTYEQYF.

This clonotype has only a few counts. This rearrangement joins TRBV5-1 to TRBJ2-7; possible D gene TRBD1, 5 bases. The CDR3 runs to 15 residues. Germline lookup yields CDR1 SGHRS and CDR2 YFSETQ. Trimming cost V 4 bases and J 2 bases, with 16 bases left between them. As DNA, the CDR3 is TGCGCCAGCAGCGGTGACAGCGCCCTACCCTACGAGCAGTACTTC. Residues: CASSGDSALPYEQYF.

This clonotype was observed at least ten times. CDR3 amino acids: CSARVGRSWDYEQYF. CDR3 nucleotides: TGCAGTGCTAGAGTGGGTCGAAGTTGGGACTACGAGCAGTACTTC. V is TRBV20-1 and J is TRBJ2-7; no reliable D call. Trimming stripped 1 base from V and 3 bases from J, with 16 bases between. This CDR3 comprises 15 residues. The germline V gene encodes CDR1 DFQATT and CDR2 SNEGSKA (reference sequence).

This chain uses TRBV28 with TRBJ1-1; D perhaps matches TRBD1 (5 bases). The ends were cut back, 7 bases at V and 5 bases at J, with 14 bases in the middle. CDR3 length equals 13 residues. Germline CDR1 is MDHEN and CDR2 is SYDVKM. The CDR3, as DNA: TGTGCCAGCATGGGGCTGTTGTTAACTGAAGCTTTCTTT. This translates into CASMGLLLTEAFF.

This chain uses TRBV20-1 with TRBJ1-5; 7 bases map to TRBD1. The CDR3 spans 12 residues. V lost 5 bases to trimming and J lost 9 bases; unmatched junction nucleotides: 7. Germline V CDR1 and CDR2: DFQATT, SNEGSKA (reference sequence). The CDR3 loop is CSAGGTDRPQHF. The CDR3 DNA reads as TGCAGTGCTGGGGGGACAGATCGGCCCCAGCATTTT.

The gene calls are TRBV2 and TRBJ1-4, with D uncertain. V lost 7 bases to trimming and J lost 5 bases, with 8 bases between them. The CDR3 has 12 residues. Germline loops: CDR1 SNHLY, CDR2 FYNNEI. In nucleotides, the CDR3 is TGTGCCAGCAACCGGGGAAATGAAAAACTGTTTTTT. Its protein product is CASNRGNEKLFF.

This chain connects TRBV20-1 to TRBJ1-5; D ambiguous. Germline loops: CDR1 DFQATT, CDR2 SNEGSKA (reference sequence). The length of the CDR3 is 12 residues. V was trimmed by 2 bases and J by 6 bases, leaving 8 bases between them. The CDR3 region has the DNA TGCAGTGCTAGATCGGGCAGTCAGCCCCAGCATTTT. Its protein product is CSARSGSQPQHF.

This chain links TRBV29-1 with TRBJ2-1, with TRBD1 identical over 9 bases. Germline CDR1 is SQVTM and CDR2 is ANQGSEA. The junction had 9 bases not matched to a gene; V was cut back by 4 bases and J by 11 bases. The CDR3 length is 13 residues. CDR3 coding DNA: TGCAGCGTTGGACAGGGGGGGGAGTCGCAGCAGTTCTTC. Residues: CSVGQGGESQQFF.